The 4 T cell receptor beta chains below come from one sample, sequenced in a study of blood T cell repertoires in COVID-19. TCRdb keeps only in-frame clones here, not all; method: immunoSEQ multiplex PCR. The profile covers about 120,000 clones, with 80% to 90% appearing a single time and 2% to 2.5% taken by the ten largest. The sample taken for sequencing was peripheral blood. All receptors come from a woman between 50 and 59 years old with acute or convalescent COVID-19.

The rearrangement joins TRBV19 to TRBJ1-6; D ambiguous. Germline V CDR1 and CDR2: LNHDA, SQIVND (reference sequence). With 3 bases removed from V and 5 bases from J, the gap between germline ends came to 14 bases. The CDR3 loop spans 16 amino acids. CDR3 protein: CASSIGEGSHNSPLHF. CDR3 DNA: TGTGCCAGTAGTATCGGAGAAGGGAGCCATAATTCACCCCTCCACTTT.

The V and J genes are TRBV11-3 and TRBJ2-3, with a tentative D call TRBD2 (6 bases). Looked up from germline, CDR1 is SGHNT and CDR2 is YENEEA. V was clipped by 0 bases and J by 3 bases, with 10 bases between them. The CDR3 consists of 15 residues. This CDR3 is CASSLETGGTDTQYF. CDR3 coding DNA: TGTGCCAGCAGCTTAGAAACCGGGGGAACAGATACGCAGTATTTT.

The chain employs TRBV23-1 and TRBJ2-5; the D gene is possibly TRBD1 (5 bases). TRBV23-1 is recorded as an ORF, its role being uncertain. The ends were cut back, 1 base at V and 1 base at J, with 13 bases in the middle. CDR3 size: 16 residues. The CDR3 coding sequence is TGCGCCAGCAGTCAATACCCTCCAGGGTCCCAAGAGACCCAGTACTTC. Amino acid sequence: CASSQYPPGSQETQYF.

The chain carries TRBV7-9 and TRBJ2-1; 7 nucleotides agree with TRBD2. CDR1 is SEHNR, CDR2 FQNEAQ, per germline (reference sequence). The CDR3 has 15 residues. Trimming removed 0 bases from V and 5 bases from J; junction bases left unmatched: 4. The CDR3 spells CASSLADTSDNEQFF. DNA of the CDR3: TGTGCCAGCAGCTTAGCGGACACTAGCGACAATGAGCAGTTCTTC.